Described below is a single TCR beta chain sequence and its context. These data belong to a study of CD8 T cells in Susac syndrome. With random hexamers, reverse transcription was performed on roughly 0.5 to 1 ug of RNA. TCRdb re-derived calls from the immunoSEQ multiplex PCR reads in MiXCR, one entry per CDR3 protein. The table shows about 100,000 distinct CDR3 sequences, with around 96% occurring only once. Sequencing targeted TCR beta in blood CD8+ and CD4+ T cells. V shed 1 base and J shed 2 bases, with 10 bases lying between them. The CDR3 contains 15 residues. Germline CDR1 PRHDT, CDR2 FYEKMQ (reference sequence).

This chain links TRBV13 with TRBJ2-3, with D perhaps TRBD2 (6 bases). Sequenced: CD8+ T cells from PBMCs. The receptor comes from a human donor with Susac syndrome. Written as DNA, the CDR3 is TGTGCCAGCAGCTTAGCGGGGGATCCCACAGATACGCAGTATTTT. This encodes CASSLAGDPTDTQYF.